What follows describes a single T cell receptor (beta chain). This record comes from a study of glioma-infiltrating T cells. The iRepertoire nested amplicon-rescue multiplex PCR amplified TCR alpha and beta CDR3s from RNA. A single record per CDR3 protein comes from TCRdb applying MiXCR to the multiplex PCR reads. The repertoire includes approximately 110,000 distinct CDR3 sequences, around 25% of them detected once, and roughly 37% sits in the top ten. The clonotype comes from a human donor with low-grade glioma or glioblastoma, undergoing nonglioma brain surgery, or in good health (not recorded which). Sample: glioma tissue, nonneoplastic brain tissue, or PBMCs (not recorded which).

Here the CDR3 reads CASSSKGAFPYEQFF. The CDR3, as DNA: TGTGCCAGCAGCTCCAAAGGGGCCTTCCCCTATGAGCAGTTCTTC. The chain carries TRBV7-2 and TRBJ2-1; weak D call: TRBD1 (5 bases). V was clipped by 4 bases and J by 8 bases, with 18 bases between them. The germline CDR1 and CDR2 sequences are SGHTA and FQGNSA. CDR3 length equals 15 residues.